A selection of T cell receptor beta chains follows, all from one sample in a study of cytomegalovirus exposure and HLA in healthy donors. The method was immunoSEQ multiplex PCR; TCRdb's version includes in-frame clones alone and lacks a portion of them. Counted here are about 240,000 clones, around 85% occurring once; the ten biggest clones make up around 1.2%. Input material: PBMCs. Source of these receptors: a woman in her 30s in good health and CMV-seropositive. The CDR3 runs from the conserved cysteine through the conserved F or W. Each record gives: D gene, clone size, V gene, J gene, CDR3 protein, CDR3 DNA. D genes are given only for firm matches. Not all rows give a size; the values are once, few, many and, for expanded clones, a class.

TRBD2,-,TRBV10-2,TRBJ2-7,CASSGEGQRGYEQYF,TGCGCCAGCAGTGGGGAGGGGCAAAGGGGTTACGAGCAGTACTTC
-,once,TRBV4-1,TRBJ2-5,CASSRGTQGETQYF,TGCGCCAGCAGCCGGGGGACACAAGGGGAGACCCAGTACTTC
TRBD1,-,TRBV9,TRBJ1-4,CASSAGGGYRGNEKLFF,TGTGCCAGCAGCGCGGGGGGGGGATACAGGGGAAATGAAAAACTGTTTTTT
TRBD2,-,TRBV27,TRBJ2-1,CASSFWTSGSYNEQFF,TGTGCCAGCAGTTTCTGGACTAGCGGGAGCTACAATGAGCAGTTCTTC
TRBD2,-,TRBV27,TRBJ2-3,CASSLVAGPTAGTQYF,TGTGCCAGCAGTTTAGTAGCGGGCCCAACAGCCGGTACGCAGTATTTT
TRBD1,-,TRBV27,TRBJ1-1,CASSRQGGWTEAFF,TGTGCCAGCAGCCGACAGGGGGGGTGGACTGAAGCTTTCTTT
-,-,TRBV28,TRBJ1-2,CASSQDRGRANYGYTF,TGTGCCAGCAGCCAAGACCGAGGGAGAGCTAACTATGGCTACACCTTC
TRBD2,-,TRBV7-8,TRBJ2-5,CASSARLAGVIETQYF,TGTGCCAGCAGCGCCAGACTAGCGGGAGTGATCGAGACCCAGTACTTC
TRBD1,once,TRBV29-1,TRBJ2-1,CSVHLVQGNYNEQFF,TGCAGCGTTCACTTGGTACAGGGGAACTACAATGAGCAGTTCTTC
TRBD1,-,TRBV27,TRBJ1-1,CASSLWDSGAEAFF,TGTGCCAGCAGTTTATGGGACAGTGGAGCTGAAGCTTTCTTT
-,-,TRBV2,TRBJ1-1,CASSESPAGTEAFF,TGTGCCAGCAGTGAAAGTCCCGCCGGGACTGAAGCTTTCTTT
-,-,TRBV14,TRBJ2-7,CASSQDAFMRDYEQYF,TGTGCCAGCAGCCAAGACGCCTTCATGAGGGACTACGAGCAGTACTTC
TRBD1,-,TRBV7-6,TRBJ2-1,CASSPTSGGVSYNEQFF,TGTGCCAGCAGCCCAACCTCAGGGGGCGTCTCCTACAATGAGCAGTTCTTC
TRBD1,-,TRBV12-5,TRBJ2-5,CASGLVRLEQGATETQYF,TGTGCTAGTGGTTTGGTACGGTTGGAACAGGGGGCAACAGAGACCCAGTACTTC
-,-,TRBV4-1,TRBJ2-7,CASSQDGSGTYEQYF,TGCGCCAGCAGCCAAGACGGGTCAGGGACCTACGAGCAGTACTTC
TRBD1,-,TRBV4-1,TRBJ2-7,CASSQPGQAVGEQYF,TGCGCCAGCAGCCAACCCGGACAGGCGGTAGGCGAGCAGTACTTC
TRBD2,-,TRBV6-1,TRBJ2-7,CASSEVITSGANGYEQYF,TGTGCCAGCAGTGAAGTTATCACTAGCGGAGCTAATGGGTACGAGCAGTACTTC
-,-,TRBV19,TRBJ2-1,CATHGRAGSYNEQFF,TGTGCCACCCACGGGCGGGCCGGCTCCTACAATGAGCAGTTCTTC
-,once,TRBV2,TRBJ2-3,CASSVISTDTQYF,TGTGCCAGCAGTGTCATTAGCACAGATACGCAGTATTTT
TRBD1,-,TRBV19,TRBJ2-3,CASSLTPPGQSTQYF,TGTGCCAGTAGTCTCACCCCACCGGGACAGTCTACGCAGTATTTT
-,few,TRBV30,TRBJ1-4,CAWSIQEKLFF,TGTGCCTGGAGTATACAGGAAAAACTGTTTTTT
TRBD1,-,TRBV10-1,TRBJ2-1,CASSPGTGVRNEQFF,TGCGCCAGCAGTCCCGGGACAGGGGTCCGCAATGAGCAGTTCTTC
-,-,TRBV5-1,TRBJ2-7,CASSFGGSYEQYF,TGCGCCAGCAGCTTCGGCGGATCCTACGAGCAGTACTTC
TRBD2,-,TRBV11-2,TRBJ2-5,CASSVGGTSEETQYF,TGTGCCAGCAGCGTGGGCGGGACTAGCGAAGAGACCCAGTACTTC